This TCR beta chain came from a study of cytomegalovirus exposure and HLA in healthy donors. Whole-study findings and limits: Most of the TCR beta V segments (in an earlier analysis) were productive either about 87% or about 30% of the time. Later analysis demonstrated an association between a missense DCLRE1C variant and TCR beta V- and J-gene trimming. Later, TCR association rates were found to vary by HLA locus, highest for DRB1 and lowest for HLA-C. As a later analysis showed, several of the most significant clusters appeared to be linked to common viral pathogens.

PCR employed 60 Vbeta and 13 Jbeta primers. Sequencing used immunoSEQ multiplex PCR; TCRdb keeps in-frame clones, though not all of them. The table records under 130,000 clones, about 70% of them present only once. This clone was counted between two and nine times. As yet, its antigen is unknown. Source material: PBMCs. The receptor was isolated from a man between 50 and 59 years old in good health and CMV-seropositive.

CDR3 sequence (DNA): TGTGCCAGCAGAAATACAGGGGGGGCCTACGAGCAGTACTTC. It codes for CASRNTGGAYEQYF. V usage is TRBV2 and J usage is TRBJ2-7; tentatively, D is TRBD1 (8 bases). CDR1 and CDR2 from the germline V gene are SNHLY and FYNNEI. The V end was cut by 6 bases, the J end by 2 bases, with 14 bases between. The CDR3 is 14 residues long.